This TCR beta chain was recovered during a study of OX40 agonist ivuxolimab in advanced cancers. The V gene end was trimmed by 5 bases and the J gene end by 5 bases; junction bases not matched to a gene: 8. The V gene's germline CDR1 is MNHEY and CDR2 SMNVEV (reference sequence). This CDR3 is 16 amino acids long. Sequencing used immunoSEQ multiplex PCR; TCRdb keeps in-frame clones, though not all of them. The sample includes about 78,000 clones, 85% to 95% of them seen just once. Exclusion applied to patients with autoimmune disease history or systemic immunosuppression. This chain links TRBV27 with TRBJ2-1; 11 nucleotides match TRBD2. The clonotype was recovered from an adult with an advanced solid tumor such as melanoma, head and neck, liver or kidney cancer. Material: CD4+ or CD8+ T cells sorted from blood, obtained in a trial of the OX40 agonist ivuxolimab. CDR3 sequence: CASSPMGLAVDNEQFF. The CDR3 region has the DNA TGTGCCAGCAGTCCCATGGGACTAGCGGTCGACAATGAGCAGTTCTTC.